The 10 T cell receptor beta chains below come from one sample, sequenced in a study of response to subunit inactivated influenza vaccine. TCRdb used MiXCR to reprocess the RT-PCR reads, holding one entry per CDR3 protein. The table lists under 850,000 distinct CDR3 sequences, around 20% of them singletons. The sequencing used PBMCs from blood, collected about 5 days after vaccination. Receptors originate from a man between 50 and 59 years old who received an inactivated influenza vaccine.

This rearrangement joins TRBV29-1 to TRBJ2-2; TRBD2 aligns across 7 bases. V shed 4 bases, J shed 2 bases, and the junction held 7 bases outside the gene matches. Germline assignment: CDR1 SQVTM and CDR2 ANQGSEA. This CDR3 comprises 15 residues. This chain's CDR3 is CSVGSGTTNTGELFF. The CDR3 nucleotides are TGCAGCGTTGGAAGTGGGACTACCAACACCGGGGAGCTGTTTTTT.

The CDR3 bases are TGTGCCAGCAGCTCCTACCCGTGGACAGCGGGAACCGGGGAGCTGTTTTTT. Encoded protein: CASSSYPWTAGTGELFF. The chain carries TRBV5-6 and TRBJ2-2; D possibly corresponds to TRBD2 (7 bases). Trimming stripped 3 bases from V and 5 bases from J, with 20 bases between. The CDR3 runs to 17 residues. Germline loops: CDR1 SGHDT, CDR2 YYEEEE.

The chain combines TRBV29-1 with TRBJ1-1, with D possibly being TRBD1 (5 bases). V was trimmed by 4 bases and J by 5 bases, leaving 14 bases between them. Germline lookup yields CDR1 SQVTM and CDR2 ANQGSEA. The length of the CDR3 is 13 residues. CDR3 DNA sequence: TGCAGCGTTGTCGGGGCAGGGTGGACTGAAGCTTTCTTT. It specifies CSVVGAGWTEAFF.

This clonotype has a handful of counts. The chain has TRBV10-2 and TRBJ2-7; D is ambiguous. The germline V gene encodes CDR1 WSHSY and CDR2 SAAADI. The CDR3 contains 14 residues. The germline V and J ends were trimmed by 3 bases and 3 bases, with 12 bases remaining between them. The DNA for the CDR3 is TGCGCCAGCAGTGACGGGCTCCGAAACTACGAGCAGTACTTC. Translated, it gives CASSDGLRNYEQYF.

This clonotype came up a few times. V is TRBV12-3 or TRBV12-4 and J is TRBJ1-1; the D gene is possibly TRBD1 (5 bases). This CDR3 contains 12 residues. The germline V and J ends were trimmed by 7 bases and 10 bases, with 16 bases remaining between them. Here the CDR3 reads CASTDPGRGAFF. The DNA for the CDR3 is TGTGCCAGCACCGATCCGGGACGAGGAGCTTTCTTT.

This clonotype was seen a few times. The rearrangement joins TRBV29-1 to TRBJ1-5; D possibly corresponds to TRBD1 (5 bases). Trimming took 4 bases from V and 2 from J, leaving 15 bases between them. The CDR3 is made up of 15 amino acids. The germline CDR1 and CDR2 sequences are SQVTM and ANQGSEA. DNA of the CDR3: TGCAGCGTTGCTTTTGGGGCGCGGGGCAATCAGCCCCAGCATTTT. As protein: CSVAFGARGNQPQHF.

J is TRBJ1-6 and V is TRBV28; maybe TRBD1 (5 bases). CDR1 and CDR2 (germline): MDHEN, SYDVKM. The CDR3 length is 15 residues. V was clipped by 7 bases and J by 9 bases, with 19 bases between them. The chain's CDR3 is CASTQRAIGVSPLHF. CDR3 nucleotides: TGTGCCAGCACCCAGAGGGCGATAGGGGTTTCACCCCTCCACTTT.

The chain is built from TRBV29-1 and TRBJ2-5; the D gene is possibly TRBD1 (6 bases). Trimming stripped 1 base from V and 9 bases from J, with 18 bases between. The CDR3 is made up of 14 amino acids. Germline CDR1 and CDR2: SQVTM and ANQGSEA. Here the CDR3 reads CSVEAPKQGFSQYF. CDR3 DNA sequence: TGCAGCGTTGAAGCTCCCAAACAGGGATTCTCCCAGTACTTC.

This chain connects TRBV20-1 to TRBJ2-7; no reliable D call. Germline CDR1 DFQATT, CDR2 SNEGSKA (reference sequence). The CDR3 length is 13 residues. V was cut by 3 bases and J by 3 bases, with 12 bases left in between. The CDR3 is CSASIPALYEQYF. The CDR3 coding sequence is TGCAGTGCTAGTATCCCGGCTCTCTACGAGCAGTACTTC.

V is TRBV2 and J is TRBJ2-5; a possible D gene is TRBD2 (6 bases). The CDR3 has 17 residues. With 4 bases removed from V and 7 bases from J, the gap between germline ends came to 25 bases. Germline V lookup: CDR1 SNHLY, CDR2 FYNNEI. In DNA, the CDR3 is TGTGCCAGCAGTGCTGTAAGGGTGCGGGGTTCAAGAGTGACCCAGTACTTC. Translation gives CASSAVRVRGSRVTQYF.